This TCR beta chain originates from a study of cytomegalovirus exposure and HLA in healthy donors. Study results and caveats: Generally TCR sequences proved uncommon, though certain public TCRs appeared in numerous donors. Across donors, presence/absence analyses took sequencing depth to be roughly uniform. The authors later linked a missense DCLRE1C variant to TCR beta V- and J-gene trimming. Prediction of most subjects' HLA-A and HLA-B alleles by TCR beta sequences was reportedly accurate.

On this clone: Its target is not known.

Looked up from germline, CDR1 is MDHEN and CDR2 is SYDVKM. With 7 bases clipped from V and 2 bases from J, the junction kept 6 bases outside the gene matches. The CDR3 spans 14 residues. The PCR ran on 60 Vbeta and 13 Jbeta primers. The assay was immunoSEQ multiplex PCR, and TCRdb's table has in-frame clones only and misses some. The data show around 170,000 clones, around three quarters seen once. Sequenced sample: PBMCs. The sequence was obtained from a woman in her 30s in good health and CMV-seropositive. The chain carries TRBV28 and TRBJ2-3; 7 positions match TRBD1. CDR3: CASNLGGLTDTQYF. The CDR3 coding sequence is TGTGCCAGCAACCTAGGGGGCCTCACAGATACGCAGTATTTT.